This T cell receptor (beta chain) is drawn from a study of T cell changes during pregnancy in multiple sclerosis. V lost 7 bases, J lost 5 bases, and 7 bases stayed unmatched. The CDR3 spans 13 residues. Germline CDR1 SGDLS, CDR2 YYNGEE. Assay: immunoSEQ multiplex PCR; the TCRdb copy retains only in-frame clones and omits some. The sample includes some 69,000 clones, more than 90% of them seen just once. The V call is TRBV9, the J call TRBJ2-3; 7 nucleotides agree with TRBD2. This TCR was sampled from a female donor in good health, enrolled as a control in a pregnancy study. The material was peripheral blood, obtained in the second trimester of pregnancy. The CDR3 loop reads CASLDPGGDTQYF. CDR3 coding DNA: TGTGCCAGCCTCGACCCGGGAGGAGATACGCAGTATTTT.